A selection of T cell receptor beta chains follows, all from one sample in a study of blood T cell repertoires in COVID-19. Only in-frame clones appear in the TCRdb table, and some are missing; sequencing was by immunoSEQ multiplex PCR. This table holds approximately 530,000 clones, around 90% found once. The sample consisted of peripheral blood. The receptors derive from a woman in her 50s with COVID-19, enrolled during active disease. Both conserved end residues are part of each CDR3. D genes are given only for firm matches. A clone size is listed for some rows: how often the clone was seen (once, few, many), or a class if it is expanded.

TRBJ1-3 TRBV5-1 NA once CASSSLQGPGNTIYF TGCGCCAGCAGCTCTCTACAGGGTCCTGGAAACACCATATATTTT
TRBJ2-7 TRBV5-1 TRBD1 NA CASSLGGRRGSYEQYF TGCGCCAGCAGCTTGGGGGGACGCAGGGGGTCCTACGAGCAGTACTTC
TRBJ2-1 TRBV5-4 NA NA CASRPGLLNEQFF TGTGCCAGCAGGCCCGGACTCCTCAATGAGCAGTTCTTC
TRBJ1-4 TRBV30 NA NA CAWSTGGREKLFF TGTGCCTGGAGTACAGGAGGGCGAGAAAAACTGTTTTTT
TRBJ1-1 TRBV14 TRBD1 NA CASSRGQGNTEAFF TGTGCCAGCAGCCGCGGACAGGGTAACACTGAAGCTTTCTTT
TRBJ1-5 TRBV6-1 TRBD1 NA CASSATRGTGNQPQHF TGTGCCAGCAGTGCCACCAGGGGGACAGGCAATCAGCCCCAGCATTTT
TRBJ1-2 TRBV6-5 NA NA CASSPSGDVAYGYTF TGTGCCAGCAGCCCCTCCGGCGACGTAGCCTATGGCTACACCTTC
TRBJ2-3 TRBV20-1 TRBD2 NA CSASPTTSGSTDTQYF TGCAGTGCTAGTCCTACCACTAGCGGTAGCACAGATACGCAGTATTTT
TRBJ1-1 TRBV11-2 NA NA CASSLEGAGNTEAFF TGTGCCAGCAGCTTAGAGGGGGCCGGGAACACTGAAGCTTTCTTT
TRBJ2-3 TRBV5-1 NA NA CASSVGGVGTDTQYF TGCGCCAGCAGCGTAGGGGGAGTTGGTACGGATACGCAGTATTTT
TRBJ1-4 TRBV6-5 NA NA CASLGTTNEKLFF TGTGCCAGTTTGGGCACGACTAACGAAAAACTGTTTTTT
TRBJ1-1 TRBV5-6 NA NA CASSLVRNTEAFF TGTGCCAGCAGCTTGGTGAGGAACACTGAAGCTTTCTTT
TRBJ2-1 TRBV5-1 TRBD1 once CASSMTGAKNEQFF TGCGCCAGCAGCATGACAGGGGCAAAAAATGAGCAGTTCTTC
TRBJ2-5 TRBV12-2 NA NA CASRPAWRGGSLGTQYF TGTGCAAGTCGCCCCGCATGGCGGGGGGGCAGCCTCGGGACCCAGTACTTC
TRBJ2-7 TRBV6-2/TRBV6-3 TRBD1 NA CASSYYRGPYEQYF TGTGCCAGCAGTTATTACAGGGGGCCTTACGAGCAGTACTTC
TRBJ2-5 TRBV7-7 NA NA CASSLAGRQETQYF TGTGCCAGCAGCTTAGCGGGGCGGCAAGAGACCCAGTACTTC
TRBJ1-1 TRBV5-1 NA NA CASSFTGVLNTEAFF TGCGCCAGCAGCTTTACCGGGGTACTGAACACTGAAGCTTTCTTT
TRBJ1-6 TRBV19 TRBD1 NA CASSRQGAGSPLHF TGTGCCAGTAGTCGACAGGGGGCCGGATCACCCCTCCACTTT
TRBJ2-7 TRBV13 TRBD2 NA CASSLLAGATYEQYF TGTGCCAGCAGCCTACTAGCGGGGGCTACCTACGAGCAGTACTTC
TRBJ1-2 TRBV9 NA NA CASSVSAGNYGYTF TGTGCCAGCAGCGTCTCCGCAGGAAACTATGGCTACACCTTC
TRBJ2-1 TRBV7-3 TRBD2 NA CASSLAGGLYNEQFF TGTGCCAGCAGCCTAGCGGGGGGGCTCTACAATGAGCAGTTCTTC
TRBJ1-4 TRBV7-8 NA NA CASSLLGQLNEKLFF TGTGCCAGCAGCTTATTGGGGCAGCTTAATGAAAAACTGTTTTTT
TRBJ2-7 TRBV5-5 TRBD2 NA CASRKRGGFDGYEQYF TGTGCCAGCAGAAAGCGGGGGGGTTTTGATGGTTACGAGCAGTACTTC
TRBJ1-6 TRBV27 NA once CASSLSGGSSYNSPLHF TGTGCCAGCAGTTTATCAGGGGGAAGCTCCTATAATTCACCCCTCCACTTT
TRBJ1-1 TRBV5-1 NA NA CASSLAGEVTEAFF TGCGCCAGCAGCTTGGCCGGGGAGGTCACTGAAGCTTTCTTT
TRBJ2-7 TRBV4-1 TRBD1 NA CASSLNMRGLRDEQYF TGCGCCAGCAGCCTGAACATGAGGGGGCTCAGGGACGAGCAGTACTTC
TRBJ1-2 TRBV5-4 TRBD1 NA CASSLTQGAGYTF TGTGCCAGCAGCCTGACACAGGGGGCTGGCTACACCTTC
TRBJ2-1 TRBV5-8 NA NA CASSSRQAGFF TGTGCCAGCAGCTCCCGCCAGGCCGGGTTCTTC
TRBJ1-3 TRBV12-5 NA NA CASGPNGKDSLVWSGNTIYF TGTGCTAGTGGCCCTAACGGAAAGGACAGTTTAGTTTGGTCTGGAAACACCATATATTTT
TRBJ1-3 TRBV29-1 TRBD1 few CSGTGSGNTIYF TGCAGCGGGACAGGGTCTGGAAACACCATATATTTT
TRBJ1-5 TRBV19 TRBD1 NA CASSMGQDSNQPQHF TGTGCCAGTAGTATGGGACAGGATAGCAATCAGCCCCAGCATTTT
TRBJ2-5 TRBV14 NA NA CASSHLLDSLGGTQYF TGTGCCAGCAGCCACCTACTGGACAGCCTTGGGGGGACCCAGTACTTC
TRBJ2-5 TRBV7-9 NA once CASSRLEAPHETQYF TGTGCCAGCAGCCGCTTAGAGGCCCCCCATGAGACCCAGTACTTC
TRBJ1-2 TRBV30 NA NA CALFPDRANYGYTF TGTGCCTTATTTCCGGACAGAGCTAACTATGGCTACACCTTC
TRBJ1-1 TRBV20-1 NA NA CSARGRGRAFF TGCAGTGCTAGGGGCCGGGGGAGAGCTTTCTTT
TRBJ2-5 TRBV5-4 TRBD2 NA CASSSELAGAGGGETQYF TGTGCCAGCAGCTCAGAGCTAGCTGGGGCGGGGGGAGGAGAGACCCAGTACTTC
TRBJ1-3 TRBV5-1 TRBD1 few CASSLGTELGNTIYF TGCGCCAGCAGCCTTGGGACAGAATTGGGAAACACCATATATTTT
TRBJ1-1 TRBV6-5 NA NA CASIIERVTEAFF TGTGCCAGCATTATAGAACGGGTCACTGAAGCTTTCTTT
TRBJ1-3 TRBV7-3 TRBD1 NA CASSPGQGETIYF TGTGCCAGCAGCCCCGGACAGGGAGAGACCATATATTTT
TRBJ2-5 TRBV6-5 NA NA CASSSPSGDQETQYF TGTGCCAGCAGTTCCCCCTCAGGGGACCAAGAGACCCAGTACTTC
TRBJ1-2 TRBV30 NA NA CAWSVHGGEDGYTF TGTGCCTGGAGTGTACATGGGGGCGAAGATGGCTACACCTTC
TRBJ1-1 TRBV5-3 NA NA CARRRSGRAMNTEAFF TGTGCCAGAAGACGGAGTGGGAGAGCGATGAACACTGAAGCTTTCTTT
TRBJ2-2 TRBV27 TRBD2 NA CASSPTSGARTGELFF TGTGCCAGCAGTCCGACTAGCGGGGCGCGAACCGGGGAGCTGTTTTTT
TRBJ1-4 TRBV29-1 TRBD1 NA CSVEGTGGFNEKLFF TGCAGCGTTGAAGGGACAGGGGGTTTTAATGAAAAACTGTTTTTT
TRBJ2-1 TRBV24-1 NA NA CATSRDDFNEQFF TGTGCCACCTCGAGGGATGATTTCAATGAGCAGTTCTTC
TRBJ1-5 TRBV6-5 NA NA CASKWADYSNQPQHF TGTGCCAGTAAATGGGCGGACTATAGCAATCAGCCCCAGCATTTT
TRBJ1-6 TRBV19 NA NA CASSISPNSPLHF TGTGCCAGTAGTATTTCCCCGAATTCACCCCTCCACTTT
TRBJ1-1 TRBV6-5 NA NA CASSRGAGTEAFF TGTGCCAGCAGTCGGGGGGCAGGCACTGAAGCTTTCTTT
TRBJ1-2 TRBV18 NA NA CASSPDSSGPPDYGYTF TGTGCCAGCTCACCAGACTCCAGCGGGCCGCCAGACTATGGCTACACCTTC